This T cell receptor beta chain appears in the sequencing data of a study of control samples from healthy donors and cancer patients. Measured with immunoSEQ multiplex PCR; TCRdb has only the in-frame clones, and not every one. This sample carries about 250,000 clones, approximately 80% of them seen once, and the ten largest clones take roughly 13%. Looked up from germline, CDR1 is LNHDA and CDR2 is SQIVND (reference sequence). Trimming stripped 3 bases from V and 3 bases from J, with 15 bases between. This CDR3 is built from 15 residues. This receptor was taken from a woman aged 55 to 70 with lung cancer. The rearrangement links TRBV19 to TRBJ2-7; D tentatively reads TRBD1 or TRBD2 (6 bases each). The sample comprised PBMCs. Here the CDR3 reads CASSIGPGAVYEQYF. CDR3 coding DNA: TGTGCCAGTAGTATTGGGCCGGGGGCTGTCTACGAGCAGTACTTC.